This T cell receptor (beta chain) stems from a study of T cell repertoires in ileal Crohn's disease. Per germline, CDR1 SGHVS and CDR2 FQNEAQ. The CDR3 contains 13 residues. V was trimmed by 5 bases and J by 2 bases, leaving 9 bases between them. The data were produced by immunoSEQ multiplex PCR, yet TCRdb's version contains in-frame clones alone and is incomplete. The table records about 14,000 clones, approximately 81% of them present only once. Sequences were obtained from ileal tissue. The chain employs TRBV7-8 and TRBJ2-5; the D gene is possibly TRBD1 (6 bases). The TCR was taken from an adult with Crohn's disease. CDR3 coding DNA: TGTGCCAGCAGCCCTACAGGGCAAGAGACCCAGTACTTC. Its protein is CASSPTGQETQYF. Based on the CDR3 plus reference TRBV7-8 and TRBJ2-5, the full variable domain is GAGVSQSPRYKVAKRGQDVALRCDPISGHVSLFWYQQALGQGPEFLTYFQNEAQLDKSGLPSDRFFAERPEGSVSTLKIQRTQQEDSAVYLCASSPTGQETQYFGPGTRLLVL.